The 10 T cell receptor beta chains below all came from one sample that was sequenced in a study of T-cell reconstitution after alpha-beta-depleted transplantation in children. As it was prepared, the TCRbeta library received unique molecular identifiers. One entry per CDR3 protein results from TCRdb running MiXCR on the PCR reads. The table has hundreds of thousands of distinct CDR3 sequences, roughly a sixth seen once; the top ten hold 40% to 50%. The sample in question was PBMCs, mostly from graft donor cells, obtained 360 days after TCRalphabeta/CD19-depleted stem cell transplant. The source of these receptors is a male patient between 2 and 10 years old who had a stem cell transplant for acute lymphoblastic leukemia, so the T cells may come from the graft donor.

This clonotype came up a few times. The chain is built from TRBV18 and TRBJ2-7, with D maybe TRBD2 (6 bases). The length of the CDR3 is 16 residues. V dropped 2 bases and J dropped 4 bases, with 18 bases sitting between them. Germline CDR1 reads KGHSH; CDR2 reads LQKENI. DNA of the CDR3: TGTGCCAGCTCACCAGCCGGTCTTGCGGGGAGTTACGAGCAGTACTTC. Its translation is CASSPAGLAGSYEQYF.

The chain recombines TRBV4-3 with TRBJ2-5; 8 bases match TRBD2. Trimming cost V 0 bases and J 2 bases; bases outside gene matches: 5. The CDR3 extends over 16 amino acids. CDR1 is LGHNA and CDR2 is YSLEER in the germline V gene. CDR3 amino acids: CASSQDLASGQETQYF. CDR3 coding DNA: TGCGCCAGCAGCCAAGATCTAGCTAGCGGGCAAGAGACCCAGTACTTC.

This clonotype was picked up a small number of times. The rearrangement uses TRBV11-3 and TRBJ2-7; 9 nucleotides agree with TRBD2. V lost 3 bases and J lost 3; bases outside the gene matches: 21. The CDR3 totals 20 residues. Per the germline V gene, CDR1 is SGHNT and CDR2 is YENEEA. The chain's CDR3 is CASSFVVRGVPGLANYEQYF. In DNA form, the CDR3 reads TGTGCCAGCAGCTTCGTCGTCAGAGGGGTTCCTGGACTAGCGAACTACGAGCAGTACTTC. Using reference TRBV11-3 and TRBJ2-7 for the parts outside the CDR3, the full variable domain is EAGVVQSPRYKIIEKKQPVAFWCNPISGHNTLYWYLQNLGQGPELLIRYENEEAVDDSQLPKDRFSAERLKGVDSTLKIQPAELGDSAVYLCASSFVVRGVPGLANYEQYFGPGTRLTVT.

This clonotype was detected only a few times. The V gene is TRBV20-1, the J gene TRBJ2-3; D not certain. V dropped 3 bases and J dropped 2 bases, with 6 bases sitting between them. This CDR3 has 12 residues. The germline gives CDR1 DFQATT, CDR2 SNEGSKA (reference sequence). DNA for the CDR3: TGCAGTGCTAGTAAGACCACAGATACGCAGTATTTT. Translated, it gives CSASKTTDTQYF.

The gene calls are TRBV27 and TRBJ2-7, with 7 bases identical to TRBD1. The CDR3 covers 14 residues. With V trimmed by 6 bases and J by 4 bases, 9 bases remained unmatched. Germline V CDR1 and CDR2: MNHEY, SMNVEV (reference sequence). CDR3 region: CASRGQPAFYEQYF. In nucleotides, the CDR3 is TGTGCCAGCAGGGGACAGCCCGCCTTTTACGAGCAGTACTTC.

The chain uses TRBV9 and TRBJ2-1; D assignment may be TRBD1 or TRBD2 (6 bases each). V was cut by 0 bases and J by 1 base, with 8 bases left in between. The CDR3 spans 15 residues. The germline V gene has CDR1 SGDLS and CDR2 YYNGEE. CDR3 DNA: TGTGCCAGCAGCGTAGAGGGGGGTTCCTACAATGAGCAGTTCTTC. Amino acids: CASSVEGGSYNEQFF.

The chain is built from TRBV2 and TRBJ1-2, with TRBD1 identical over 7 bases. The germline V gene encodes CDR1 SNHLY and CDR2 FYNNEI. The CDR3 loop spans 18 amino acids. Trimming at V came to 2 bases and at J to 0 bases, leaving 12 bases not matched to a gene. The CDR3 protein is CASSETPIGQVANYGYTF. For the CDR3, the DNA is TGTGCCAGCAGTGAAACCCCGATCGGACAGGTTGCTAACTATGGCTACACCTTC.

This clonotype occurred a few times. V is TRBV24-1 and J is TRBJ2-3, with TRBD2 matching over 10 bases. The CDR3 covers 15 residues. V was clipped by 5 bases and J by 5 bases; unmatched bases: 6. CDR1 is KGHDR and CDR2 is SFDVKD in the germline V gene. CDR3 amino acids: CATSASGGAEDTQYF. In DNA form, the CDR3 reads TGTGCCACCAGTGCCAGCGGGGGGGCCGAAGATACGCAGTATTTT.

V is TRBV12-3 or TRBV12-4 and J is TRBJ2-7; tentatively, D is TRBD1 (5 bases). The V and J ends lost 7 bases and 1 base respectively, with 14 bases between them. This CDR3 has 14 residues. The CDR3 is CASIDSFTSYEQYF. CDR3 DNA: TGTGCCAGCATCGACAGCTTTACATCCTACGAGCAGTACTTC.

The V gene is TRBV5-6, the J gene TRBJ1-2, with a weak D call TRBD1 (5 bases). CDR1 is SGHDT, CDR2 YYEEEE, per germline. There are 12 residues in the CDR3. The V and J ends lost 1 base and 6 bases respectively, with 7 bases between them. The CDR3 reads CASSLRGHGYTF. As DNA, the CDR3 is TGTGCCAGCAGCTTGAGGGGCCATGGCTACACCTTC.